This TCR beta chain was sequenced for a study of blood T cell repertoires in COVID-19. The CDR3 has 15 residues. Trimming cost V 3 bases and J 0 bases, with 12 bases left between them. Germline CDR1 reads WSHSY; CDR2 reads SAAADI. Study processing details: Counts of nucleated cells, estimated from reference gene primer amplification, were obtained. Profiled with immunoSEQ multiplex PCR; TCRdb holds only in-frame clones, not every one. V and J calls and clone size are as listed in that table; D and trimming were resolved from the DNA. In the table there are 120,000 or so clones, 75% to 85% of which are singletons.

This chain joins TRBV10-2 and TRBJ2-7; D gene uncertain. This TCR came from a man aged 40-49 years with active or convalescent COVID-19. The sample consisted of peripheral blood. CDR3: CASSEREHSSYEQYF. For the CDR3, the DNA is TGCGCCAGCAGTGAACGTGAGCACAGCTCCTACGAGCAGTACTTC.